The clone carrying this TCR beta chain was seen only a few times. As yet, its antigen is unknown. Since all of the isolated RNA was reverse transcribed, expressed TCRB transcripts were what got sequenced. Average reads for naive, central memory and regulatory T cell samples were about 3.57 million. Assay: immunoSEQ multiplex PCR; the TCRdb copy retains only in-frame clones and omits some. The sample records 95,000 to 150,000 clones, over 15% being singletons. One heparinised draw of blood, averaging around 120 mL, came from each donor. V dropped 5 bases and J dropped 10 bases, with 14 bases sitting between them. The CDR3 has 12 residues. The germline gives CDR1 GTSNPN, CDR2 SVGIG (reference sequence). The data were obtained in a study of beta chain features in type 1 diabetes. Findings and limits, study-wide: Patients with Type 1 diabetes showed moderately but significantly shorter TCRB CDR3s in all four CD4+ subsets. Cells with high TCR expression could be over-represented when cDNA is sequenced.

The TCR sequence derives from a man aged 30 to 39 with type 1 diabetes. The chain combines TRBV30 with TRBJ1-4; possibly TRBD1 for D (5 bases). Input material: central memory CD4+ T cells from blood. CDR3 loop: CAWSTLGGKLFF. CDR3 nucleotide sequence: TGTGCCTGGTCCACCCTGGGGGGAAAACTGTTTTTT.